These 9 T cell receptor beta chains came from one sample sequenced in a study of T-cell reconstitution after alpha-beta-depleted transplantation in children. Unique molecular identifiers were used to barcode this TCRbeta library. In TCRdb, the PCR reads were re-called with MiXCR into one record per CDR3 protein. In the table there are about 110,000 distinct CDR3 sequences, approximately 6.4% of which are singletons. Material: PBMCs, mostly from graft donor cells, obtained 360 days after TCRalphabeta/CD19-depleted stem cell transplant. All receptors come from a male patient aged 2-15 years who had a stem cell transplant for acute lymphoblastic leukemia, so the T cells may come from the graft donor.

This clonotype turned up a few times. For the CDR3, the DNA is TGTGCCAGCAGCTTCCCGGTACATGGGGGGAAGATGGGCTACACCTTC. This encodes CASSFPVHGGKMGYTF. The chain joins TRBV11-2 to TRBJ1-2; possibly TRBD1 for D (5 bases). Trimming removed 3 bases at V and 8 bases at J, with 22 bases between. The CDR3 spans 16 residues. From germline, CDR1 is SGHAT and CDR2 FQNNGV.

CDR3 protein: CASSYRGRSLFYEQFF. CDR3 DNA sequence: TGTGCCAGCAGCTACCGGGGCCGAAGCCTGTTCTATGAGCAGTTCTTC. The genes are TRBV7-9 and TRBJ2-1, with D perhaps matching TRBD1 or TRBD2 (5 bases each). V lost 4 bases, J lost 8 bases, and 21 bases lay in between. This CDR3 spans 16 amino acids. Germline CDR1 reads SEHNR; CDR2 reads FQNEAQ (reference sequence).

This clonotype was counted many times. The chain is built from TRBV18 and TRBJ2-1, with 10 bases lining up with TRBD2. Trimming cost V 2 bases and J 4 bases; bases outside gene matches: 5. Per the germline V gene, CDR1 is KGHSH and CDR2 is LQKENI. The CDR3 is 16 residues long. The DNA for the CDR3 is TGTGCCAGCTCACCAGGCACTAGCGGGGCTTACAATGAGCAGTTCTTC. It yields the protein CASSPGTSGAYNEQFF.

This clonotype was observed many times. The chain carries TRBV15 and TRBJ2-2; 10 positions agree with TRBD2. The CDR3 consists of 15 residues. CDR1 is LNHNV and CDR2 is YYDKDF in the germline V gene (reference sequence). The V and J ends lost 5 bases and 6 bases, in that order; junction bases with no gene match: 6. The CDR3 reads CATSPLAGVSGELFF. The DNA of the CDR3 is TGTGCCACCAGCCCCCTAGCGGGAGTATCCGGGGAGCTGTTTTTT.

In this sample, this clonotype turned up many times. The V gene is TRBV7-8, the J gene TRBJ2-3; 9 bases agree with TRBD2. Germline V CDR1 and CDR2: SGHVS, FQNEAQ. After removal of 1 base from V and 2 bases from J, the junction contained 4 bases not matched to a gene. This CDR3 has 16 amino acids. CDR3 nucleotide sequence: TGTGCCAGCAGCTTAGGACTAGCGGCGAACACAGATACGCAGTATTTT. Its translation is CASSLGLAANTDTQYF.

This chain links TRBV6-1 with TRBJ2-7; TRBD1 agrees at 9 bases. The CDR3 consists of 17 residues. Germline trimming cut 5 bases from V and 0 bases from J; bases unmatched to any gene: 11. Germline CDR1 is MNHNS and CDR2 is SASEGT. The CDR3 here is CASSPGTGKFPSYEQYF. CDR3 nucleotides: TGTGCCAGCAGTCCCGGGACAGGGAAATTCCCCTCCTACGAGCAGTACTTC.

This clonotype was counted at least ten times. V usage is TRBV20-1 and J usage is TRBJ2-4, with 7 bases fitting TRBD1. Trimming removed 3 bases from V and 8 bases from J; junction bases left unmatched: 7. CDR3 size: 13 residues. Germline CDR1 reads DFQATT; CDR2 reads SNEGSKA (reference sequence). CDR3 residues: CSASHRGIDIQYF. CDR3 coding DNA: TGCAGTGCTAGTCACAGGGGAATAGACATTCAGTACTTC.

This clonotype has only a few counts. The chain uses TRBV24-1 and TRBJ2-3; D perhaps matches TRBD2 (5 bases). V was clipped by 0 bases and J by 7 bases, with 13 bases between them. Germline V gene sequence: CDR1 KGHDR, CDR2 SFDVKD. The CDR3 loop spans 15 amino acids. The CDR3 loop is CATSDLQDERYTQYF. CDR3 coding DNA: TGTGCCACCAGTGATTTGCAGGACGAGCGGTATACGCAGTATTTT.

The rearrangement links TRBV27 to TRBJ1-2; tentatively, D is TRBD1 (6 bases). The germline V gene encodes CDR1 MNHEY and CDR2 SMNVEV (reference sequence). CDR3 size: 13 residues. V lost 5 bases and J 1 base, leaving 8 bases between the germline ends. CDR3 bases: TGTGCCAGCAGTCCCAGGGGTAACTATGGCTACACCTTC. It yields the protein CASSPRGNYGYTF.